This T cell receptor beta chain came from a study of cytomegalovirus exposure and HLA in healthy donors. Findings and caveats of the study: Accurate prediction of HLA-A and HLA-B alleles (for most subjects) was reportedly achieved from TCR beta sequences. Presence/absence analyses rested on an assumption that sequencing depth was roughly uniform across donors. The study recorded 150 to 200 TCR beta chains that were cytomegalovirus-associated.

Remarks on this clone: Antigen: not known.

The CDR3 is made up of 14 amino acids. V lost 6 bases and J 1 base, leaving 12 bases between the germline ends. Germline-derived CDR1 and CDR2 are MNHEY and SVGAGI. 13 Jbeta primers and 60 Vbeta primers were used for the PCR. Clones were sequenced by immunoSEQ multiplex PCR, and TCRdb holds only the in-frame ones, with some missing. The data show over 150,000 clones, approximately 77% seen once. The chain employs TRBV6-5 and TRBJ1-2; D remains ambiguous. What was sequenced was PBMCs. The clonotype was recovered from a man aged 30 to 39 in good health and CMV-seropositive. The CDR3 DNA sequence: TGTGCCAGCAGGAACGAGGGTGGTAACTATGGCTACACCTTC. Its translation is CASRNEGGNYGYTF.